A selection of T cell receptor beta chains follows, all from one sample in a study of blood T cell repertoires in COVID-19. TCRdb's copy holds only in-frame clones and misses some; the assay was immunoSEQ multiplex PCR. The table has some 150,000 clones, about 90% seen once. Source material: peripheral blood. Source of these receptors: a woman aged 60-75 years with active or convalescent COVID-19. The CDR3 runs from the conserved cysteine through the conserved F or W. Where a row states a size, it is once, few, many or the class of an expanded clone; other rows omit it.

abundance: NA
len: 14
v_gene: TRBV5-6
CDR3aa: CASSRTGGTGELFF

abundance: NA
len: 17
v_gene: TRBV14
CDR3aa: CASSQARTSSRTDTQYF

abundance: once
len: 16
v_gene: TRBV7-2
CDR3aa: CASSPRLAGGAYEQYF

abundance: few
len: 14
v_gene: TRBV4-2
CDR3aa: CASSQGTRGEKLFF

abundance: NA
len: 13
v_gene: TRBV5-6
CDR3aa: CASQGQVSEKLFF

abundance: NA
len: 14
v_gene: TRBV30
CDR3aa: CAWSVPPLNTEAFF

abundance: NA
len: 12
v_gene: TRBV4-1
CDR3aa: CASSLTNYGYTF

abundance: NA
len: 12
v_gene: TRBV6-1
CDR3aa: CASSANVETQYF

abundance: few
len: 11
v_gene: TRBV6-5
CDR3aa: CASSSIREAFF

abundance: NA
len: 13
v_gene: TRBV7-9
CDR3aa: CASSRGGGNTIYF

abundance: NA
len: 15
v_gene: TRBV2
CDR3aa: CASSDRGRDSYEQYF

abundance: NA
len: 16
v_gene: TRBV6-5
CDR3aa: CASSSMLGQEGNGYTF

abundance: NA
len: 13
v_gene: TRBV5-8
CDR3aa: CASRMGGNTEAFF

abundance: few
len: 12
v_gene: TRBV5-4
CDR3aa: CASSPSSYEQYF

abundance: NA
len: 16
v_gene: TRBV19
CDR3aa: CASTPGRGGFRETQYF

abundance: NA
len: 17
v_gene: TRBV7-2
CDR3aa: CASRPGQGATSYEKLFF

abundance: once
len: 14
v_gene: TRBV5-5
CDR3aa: CASTKSRGFYEQYF

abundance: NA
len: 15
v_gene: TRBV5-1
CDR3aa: CASRPAGDGNEKLFF

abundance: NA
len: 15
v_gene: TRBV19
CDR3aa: CASSRMTGRQSATHF

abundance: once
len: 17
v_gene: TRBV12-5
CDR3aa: CASGLGQAHDLNTEAFF

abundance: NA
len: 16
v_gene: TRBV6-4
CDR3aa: CASSDSETEVNSPLHF

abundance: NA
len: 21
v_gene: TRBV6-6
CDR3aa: CASSHKELNRRGGAVIYEQYF

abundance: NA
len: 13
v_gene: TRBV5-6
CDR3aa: CASSRDRTYEQYF

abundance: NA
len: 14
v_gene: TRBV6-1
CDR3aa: CASSEGQGPYGYTF

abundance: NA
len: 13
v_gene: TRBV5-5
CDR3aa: CASSWTAYNEQFF

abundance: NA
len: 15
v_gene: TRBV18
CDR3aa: CASSQRTGSSGEQYF